Each of the 28 T cell receptor beta chains below was sequenced from the same sample in a study of blood T cell repertoires in COVID-19. The table came from immunoSEQ multiplex PCR; TCRdb's copy has only in-frame clones and leaves some out. The repertoire holds about 500,000 clones, with roughly nine tenths as singletons. The material sequenced was peripheral blood. These receptors were collected from a young man with COVID-19, enrolled during active disease.

The rearrangement joins TRBV5-1 to TRBJ2-1; weak D call: TRBD2 (6 bases). The V gene lost 0 bases and the J gene lost 2 bases, with 6 bases spanning the gap. Germline assignment: CDR1 SGHRS and CDR2 YFSETQ. This CDR3 region has 14 residues. The CDR3 region is CASSLGLAYNEQFF. The CDR3 DNA sequence: TGCGCCAGCAGCTTGGGACTAGCCTACAATGAGCAGTTCTTC.

V is TRBV7-2 and J is TRBJ2-3, with D perhaps TRBD2 (6 bases). Trimming cost V 3 bases and J 6 bases, with 10 bases left between them. The CDR3 spans 13 residues. The germline V gene encodes CDR1 SGHTA and CDR2 FQGNSA. The CDR3 coding sequence is TGTGCCAGCAGCTTTTCGGGAGTTGATACGCAGTATTTT. Its protein is CASSFSGVDTQYF.

This chain's CDR3 is CASSQKGTSGYEQYF. CDR3 sequence (DNA): TGTGCCAGCTCTCAGAAGGGGACTAGCGGTTACGAGCAGTACTTC. This chain joins TRBV18 and TRBJ2-7, with 11 positions matching TRBD2. The trim removed 6 bases at V and 4 bases at J, leaving 8 bases unmatched. Germline V gives CDR1 KGHSH, CDR2 LQKENI. The CDR3 is 15 residues long.

This chain uses TRBV5-8 with TRBJ2-5, with D possibly matching TRBD2 (6 bases). Trimming took off 1 base at V and 4 bases at J, with 14 bases between the two ends. This CDR3 spans 15 amino acids. In germline, CDR1 is SGHTS, CDR2 YDEGEE. The CDR3 loop reads CASSLLFTGGETQYF. In DNA, the CDR3 is TGTGCCAGCAGCTTGCTTTTCACCGGGGGAGAGACCCAGTACTTC.

This chain links TRBV6-5 with TRBJ2-1; tentative D call: TRBD1 (6 bases). In germline, CDR1 is MNHEY, CDR2 SVGAGI. This CDR3 is 13 amino acids long. V dropped 6 bases and J dropped 2 bases, with 8 bases sitting between them. The CDR3 region has the DNA TGTGCCAGCAGCCGACAGGCCTACAATGAGCAGTTCTTC. This encodes CASSRQAYNEQFF.

The rearrangement links TRBV7-9 to TRBJ2-7; possible D gene TRBD2, 6 bases. The CDR3 has 13 amino acids. Germline CDR1 and CDR2: SEHNR and FQNEAQ (reference sequence). V was clipped by 6 bases and J by 0 bases, with 9 bases between them. CDR3 in DNA: TGTGCCAGCAGGGAGGGAGGCTCCTACGAGCAGTACTTC. It codes for CASREGGSYEQYF. The full variable domain, rest sourced from reference TRBV7-9 and TRBJ2-7, is DTGVSQNPRHKITKRGQNVTFRCDPISEHNRLYWYRQTLGQGPEFLTYFQNEAQLEKSRLLSDRFSAERPKGSFSTLEIQRTEQGDSAMYLCASREGGSYEQYFGPGTRLTVT.

The chain has TRBV5-1 and TRBJ2-7; tentatively, D is TRBD1 (5 bases). Trimming cost V 0 bases and J 2 bases, with 21 bases left between them. The germline gives CDR1 SGHRS, CDR2 YFSETQ. This CDR3 region has 18 residues. CDR3 sequence reads: CASSLAPRADTATYEQYF. As DNA, the CDR3 is TGCGCCAGCAGCTTGGCTCCCCGGGCGGACACCGCAACCTACGAGCAGTACTTC. The full variable domain, in which reference TRBV5-1 and TRBJ2-7 provide the parts outside the CDR3, is KAGVTQTPRYLIKTRGQQVTLSCSPISGHRSVSWYQQTPGQGLQFLFEYFSETQRNKGNFPGRFSGRQFSNSRSEMNVSTLELGDSALYLCASSLAPRADTATYEQYFGPGTRLTVT.

V and J are TRBV5-4 and TRBJ2-2; TRBD1 agrees at 8 bases. V shed 3 bases and J 7 bases; nucleotides not matched to a gene: 5. The CDR3 extends over 14 amino acids. CDR1 is SGHNT and CDR2 is YYREEE in the germline V gene (reference sequence). The CDR3 reads CASSSGQGHGELFF. DNA for the CDR3: TGTGCCAGCAGCTCCGGACAGGGCCACGGGGAGCTGTTTTTT.

The chain combines TRBV19 with TRBJ1-4; the D is unclear. CDR1 is LNHDA and CDR2 is SQIVND in the germline V gene (reference sequence). The CDR3 contains 18 residues. The ends were cut back, 5 bases at V and 8 bases at J, with 27 bases in the middle. DNA for the CDR3: TGTGCCAGTAGTTCAGCCGGGTCATACATTAGAGGAGAAGAAAAACTGTTTTTT. Amino acids: CASSSAGSYIRGEEKLFF. Complete variable domain (other parts from reference TRBV19 and TRBJ1-4): DGGITQSPKYLFRKEGQNVTLSCEQNLNHDAMYWYRQDPGQGLRLIYYSQIVNDFQKGDIAEGYSVSREKKESFPLTVTSAQKNPTAFYLCASSSAGSYIRGEEKLFFGSGTQLSVL.

The chain couples TRBV14 to TRBJ2-1, with D perhaps TRBD2 (5 bases). Trimming pared 4 bases from V and 7 bases from J, leaving 14 bases between. In germline, CDR1 is SGHDN, CDR2 FVKESK. The CDR3 length is 14 residues. CDR3 nucleotides: TGTGCCAGCAGCCTACATATCTCGGGGAATGAGCAGTTCTTC. Residues: CASSLHISGNEQFF.

This clone was seen just once. The chain recombines TRBV2 with TRBJ2-3; tentatively, D is TRBD1 (6 bases). Trimming stripped 4 bases from V and 6 bases from J, with 8 bases between. The germline V gene encodes CDR1 SNHLY and CDR2 FYNNEI. The length of the CDR3 is 12 residues. DNA of the CDR3: TGTGCCAGCAGTGTTACAGGGGATACGCAGTATTTT. Residues: CASSVTGDTQYF.

CDR3 DNA sequence: TGTGCCAGCAGTTATAGGGCGGGCACTGAAGCTTTCTTT. Translation: CASSYRAGTEAFF. This chain links TRBV7-9 with TRBJ1-1, with unresolved D. CDR3 length: 13 residues. Germline V gene lookup returns CDR1 SEHNR and CDR2 FQNEAQ (reference sequence). Trimming pared 6 bases from V and 4 bases from J, leaving 12 bases between.

This chain connects TRBV19 to TRBJ1-1; TRBD1 matches 8 bases. Germline-derived CDR1 and CDR2 are LNHDA and SQIVND (reference sequence). This CDR3 spans 18 amino acids. Trimming cost V 4 bases and J 2 bases; bases outside gene matches: 15. The CDR3 reads CASSKLTGGVWQNTEAFF. As DNA, the CDR3 is TGTGCCAGTAGTAAGCTAACAGGGGGTGTGTGGCAAAACACTGAAGCTTTCTTT.

The chain employs TRBV7-3 and TRBJ2-3; a weak D match, TRBD2 (6 bases). Germline V gene sequence: CDR1 SGHTA, CDR2 FQGTGA. The CDR3 is 14 amino acids. V was trimmed by 2 bases and J by 5 bases, leaving 11 bases between them. The CDR3, as DNA: TGTGCCAGCAGCTTAGGGCTAGCGTTAGATACGCAGTATTTT. The encoded protein is CASSLGLALDTQYF.

The genes are TRBV21-1 and TRBJ1-1; whether TRBD1, the table's D call, matches the DNA was not checked. TRBV21-1 is reported as a pseudogene. The CDR3 has 18 amino acids. CDR3 sequence (DNA): TGTGCCAGCAGCTACAGGAGAGTAGGGGACAGGGTTGTAGCTGAAGCTTTCTTT. Translating gives CASSYRRVGDRVVAEAFF.

CDR3 protein: CASSFGQDEQYF. CDR3 coding DNA: TGTGCCAGCAGTTTCGGACAGGACGAGCAGTACTTC. The chain links TRBV27 to TRBJ2-7; 7 bases line up with TRBD1. The CDR3 spans 12 residues. V shed 3 bases, J shed 5 bases, and the junction held 1 base outside the gene matches. Germline V gene lookup returns CDR1 MNHEY and CDR2 SMNVEV (reference sequence).

The V and J genes are TRBV5-4 and TRBJ2-2; perhaps TRBD1 as D (6 bases). This CDR3 is built from 16 residues. Germline CDR1 and CDR2: SGHNT and YYREEE (reference sequence). Trimming removed 2 bases from V and 1 base from J, with 12 bases in between. The CDR3 protein is CASSLQTGLNTGELFF. In DNA form, the CDR3 reads TGTGCCAGCAGCTTACAAACAGGGCTGAACACCGGGGAGCTGTTTTTT.

Details on this clone: At the DNA level, this CDR3 is encoded by other sequences in the same sample as well. The rearrangement links TRBV5-1 to TRBJ2-5; D is undetermined. Trimming cost V 0 bases and J 1 base, with 7 bases left between them. Germline V gives CDR1 SGHRS, CDR2 YFSETQ. CDR3 length: 14 amino acids. CDR3 sequence: CASSLAGSQETQYF. The CDR3 DNA reads TGCGCCAGCAGCTTGGCGGGTTCCCAAGAGACCCAGTACTTC.

In nucleotides, the CDR3 is TGTGCCAGCAAGCAGGGGATAGGTGAGCAGTTCTTC. Protein product: CASKQGIGEQFF. The chain combines TRBV14 with TRBJ2-1, with D possibly matching TRBD1 (6 bases). CDR3 length equals 12 residues. Germline V gene lookup returns CDR1 SGHDN and CDR2 FVKESK. Trimming took off 7 bases at V and 9 bases at J, with 13 bases between the two ends.

The chain joins TRBV7-9 to TRBJ2-7, with 9 bases matching TRBD2. This CDR3 region has 17 residues. The V and J ends lost 4 bases and 2 bases, in that order; junction bases with no gene match: 12. Germline CDR1 is SEHNR and CDR2 is FQNEAQ (reference sequence). Here the CDR3 reads CASSSPSGTSATYEQYF. CDR3 coding DNA: TGTGCCAGCAGCTCCCCTAGCGGGACATCCGCCACCTACGAGCAGTACTTC.

V usage is TRBV2 and J usage is TRBJ2-3, with D tentatively TRBD1 (6 bases). CDR1 SNHLY and CDR2 FYNNEI come from the germline V gene. The CDR3 length is 12 residues. V shed 5 bases and J shed 6 bases, with 9 bases lying between them. This CDR3 is CASSSRGDTQYF. The CDR3, as DNA: TGTGCCAGCAGTTCTAGGGGGGATACGCAGTATTTT.

This chain connects TRBV5-1 to TRBJ2-7, with 8 bases matching TRBD1. Unmatched junction bases numbered 6, after V lost 4 bases and J lost 3 bases. This CDR3 is 14 amino acids long. Germline V gene data show CDR1 as SGHRS and CDR2 as YFSETQ. CDR3 nucleotides: TGCGCCAGCAGCAGAGGACAGGGAGGCTACGAGCAGTACTTC. As protein: CASSRGQGGYEQYF. Drawing the rest from reference TRBV5-1 and TRBJ2-7, the complete variable domain is KAGVTQTPRYLIKTRGQQVTLSCSPISGHRSVSWYQQTPGQGLQFLFEYFSETQRNKGNFPGRFSGRQFSNSRSEMNVSTLELGDSALYLCASSRGQGGYEQYFGPGTRLTVT.

This CDR3 reads CASSQDGTQHGYTF. The CDR3 DNA follows: TGTGCCAGCAGCCAAGACGGGACACAGCATGGCTACACCTTC. This rearrangement joins TRBV3-1 (or the pseudogene TRBV3-2) to TRBJ1-2, with a tentative D call TRBD1 (6 bases). Between the trimmed V and J ends, which lost 0 bases and 6 bases, there was a span of 11 bases. This CDR3 region has 14 residues. CDR1 and CDR2 (germline): LGHDT, YNNKEL (reference sequence).

To note about this clone: The sample has other DNA sequences that encode this CDR3 too. The chain is built from TRBV5-1 and TRBJ2-1; 9 nucleotides match TRBD1. V lost 0 bases to trimming and J lost 4 bases; unmatched junction nucleotides: 2. Per germline, CDR1 SGHRS and CDR2 YFSETQ. The CDR3 has 15 residues. CDR3 coding DNA: TGCGCCAGCAGCTTGGAGGGACAGGGTTACAATGAGCAGTTCTTC. It is translated as CASSLEGQGYNEQFF.

This clone was seen a single time. For the CDR3, the DNA is TGTGCCAGCAGCGCGGGACTAGCGGGAGTACATACGCAGTATTTT. Its translation is CASSAGLAGVHTQYF. The chain combines TRBV13 with TRBJ2-3; 14 bases are shared with TRBD2. V shed 5 bases, J shed 7 bases, and the junction held 5 bases outside the gene matches. From germline, CDR1 is PRHDT and CDR2 FYEKMQ (reference sequence). The CDR3 has 15 amino acids.

CDR3 sequence reads: CASSQGTSGMEGNEQFF. CDR3 bases: TGTGCCAGCAGCCAAGGGACTAGCGGGATGGAAGGCAATGAGCAGTTCTTC. The chain couples TRBV14 to TRBJ2-1, with TRBD2 identical over 12 bases. Per the germline V gene, CDR1 is SGHDN and CDR2 is FVKESK. With V trimmed by 1 base and J by 6 bases, 7 bases remained unmatched. The CDR3 has 17 residues.

The V and J genes are TRBV4-2 and TRBJ2-1; 10 bases agree with TRBD2. The CDR3 totals 16 residues. Germline V lookup: CDR1 LGHNA, CDR2 YNFKEQ. V shed 3 bases, J shed 3 bases, and the junction held 5 bases outside the gene matches. CDR3 sequence (DNA): TGTGCCAGCAGCCACAGCGGGACTAGCGACTACAATGAGCAGTTCTTC. Translating gives CASSHSGTSDYNEQFF.

Note on this clone: Other nucleotide sequences from this sample produce the same CDR3. The V and J genes are TRBV5-5 and TRBJ2-3; D is perhaps TRBD2 (5 bases). This CDR3 region has 12 residues. V dropped 5 bases and J dropped 6 bases, with 10 bases sitting between them. The V gene's germline CDR1 is SGHKS and CDR2 YYEKEE (reference sequence). The CDR3 sequence: CASRLARDTQYF. CDR3 nucleotide sequence: TGTGCCAGCAGGCTAGCTCGCGATACGCAGTATTTT.